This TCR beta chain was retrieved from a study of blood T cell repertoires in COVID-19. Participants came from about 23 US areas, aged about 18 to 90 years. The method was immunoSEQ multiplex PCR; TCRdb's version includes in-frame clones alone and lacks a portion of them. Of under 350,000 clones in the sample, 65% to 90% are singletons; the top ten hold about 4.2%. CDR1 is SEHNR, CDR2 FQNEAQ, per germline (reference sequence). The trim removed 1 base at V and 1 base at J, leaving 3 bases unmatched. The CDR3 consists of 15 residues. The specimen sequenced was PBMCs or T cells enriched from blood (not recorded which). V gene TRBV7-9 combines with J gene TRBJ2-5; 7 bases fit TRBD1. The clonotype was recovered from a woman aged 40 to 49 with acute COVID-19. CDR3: CASSLGRGSQETQYF. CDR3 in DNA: TGTGCCAGCAGCTTAGGCAGGGGGTCCCAAGAGACCCAGTACTTC.